The 25 T cell receptor beta chains listed next were all sequenced from one sample in a study of early T cells in non-severe SARS-CoV-2 infection. Via MiXCR, TCRdb re-called the 5' RACE reads, giving one row per CDR3 protein. Of about 110,000 distinct CDR3 sequences detected, around 10% appear once; the ten largest clones hold 3.1%. Sequencing was done on a sample of whole blood. Every receptor here comes from an adult who was a healthcare worker with PCR-confirmed SARS-CoV-2 infection or an uninfected control (not recorded which).

This clonotype was counted only a few times. The chain couples TRBV10-2 to TRBJ2-1, with D hard to call. This CDR3 has 13 amino acids. Germline V gene data show CDR1 as WSHSY and CDR2 as SAAADI. Trimming took off 5 bases at V and 9 bases at J, with 14 bases between the two ends. CDR3 sequence (DNA): TGCGCCAGCAGTTCCGGACCTAGAAGTGAGCAGTTCTTC. Encoded protein: CASSSGPRSEQFF.

This clonotype has just a few counts. The V gene is TRBV20-1, the J gene TRBJ1-4; D remains unclear. The CDR3 length is 13 residues. The ends were cut back, 6 bases at V and 4 bases at J, with 12 bases in the middle. From germline, CDR1 is DFQATT and CDR2 SNEGSKA (reference sequence). CDR3 sequence (DNA): TGCAGTGCCCCGACGGCCTTTAATGAAAAACTGTTTTTT. It encodes CSAPTAFNEKLFF.

This clonotype showed up just a few times. The J gene is TRBJ1-5, the V gene TRBV20-1, with no clear D. The length of the CDR3 is 19 residues. Germline V gene lookup returns CDR1 DFQATT and CDR2 SNEGSKA (reference sequence). Trimming stripped 5 bases from V and 1 base from J, with 27 bases between. CDR3 nucleotide sequence: TGCAGTGCTGACGCGACGCCCCTATTTCGACGGGCAAGCAATCAGCCCCAGCATTTT. Translated, it gives CSADATPLFRRASNQPQHF.

This clonotype occurred many times. The V and J genes are TRBV3-1 and TRBJ1-6, with D unresolved. This CDR3 contains 14 residues. Germline assignment: CDR1 LGHDT and CDR2 YNNKEL (reference sequence). V dropped 10 bases and J dropped 8 bases, with 18 bases sitting between them. CDR3 DNA: TGTGCCACAGGACCGGGGAGGTCGCATTCACCCCTCCACTTT. It is translated as CATGPGRSHSPLHF.

This clonotype was seen repeatedly, ten times or more. The CDR3 DNA sequence: TGCAGTGCTAGGGACAGGGCTGGGGCCAACGTCCTGACTTTC. It is translated as CSARDRAGANVLTF. The V gene is TRBV20-1, the J gene TRBJ2-6; 8 nucleotides match TRBD1. V lost 3 bases to trimming and J lost 2 bases; unmatched junction nucleotides: 0. This CDR3 comprises 14 residues. Germline loops: CDR1 DFQATT, CDR2 SNEGSKA (reference sequence).

This clonotype came up a few times. This chain joins TRBV2 and TRBJ2-6, with a tentative D call TRBD1 (6 bases). Looked up from germline, CDR1 is SNHLY and CDR2 is FYNNEI. V gave up 6 bases and J gave up 0 bases, with 9 bases separating them. CDR3 size: 15 residues. The DNA of the CDR3 is TGTGCCAGCAGCGTAGGGGGCTCTGGGGCCAACGTCCTGACTTTC. Amino acid sequence: CASSVGGSGANVLTF.

The chain couples TRBV5-6 to TRBJ2-5, with TRBD1 as a possible D gene (6 bases). CDR3 size: 15 residues. Trimming removed 4 bases at V and 4 bases at J, with 17 bases between. Germline V gives CDR1 SGHDT, CDR2 YYEEEE. The CDR3 spells CASSRDTSGLETQYF. Written as DNA, the CDR3 is TGTGCCAGCAGCCGGGACACCTCGGGCCTAGAGACCCAGTACTTC.

This clonotype came up a few times. The chain recombines TRBV5-6 with TRBJ1-1; the D is unclear. Trimming stripped 1 base from V and 1 base from J, with 8 bases between. CDR3 size: 14 residues. The V gene's germline CDR1 is SGHDT and CDR2 YYEEEE. CDR3 sequence: CASSLLRENTEAFF. The CDR3, as DNA: TGTGCCAGCAGCTTGTTAAGGGAGAACACTGAAGCTTTCTTT.

This rearrangement joins TRBV25-1 to TRBJ2-3; 9 bases fit TRBD1. Germline CDR1 and CDR2: MGHDK and SYGVNS. The J segment lost 5 bases and the V segment lost 2 bases, leaving 2 bases of the junction unmatched. CDR3 length: 14 residues. The CDR3 spells CASSELDRGDTQYF. Here the CDR3 DNA reads TGTGCCAGCAGTGAACTGGACAGGGGAGATACGCAGTATTTT.

This chain connects TRBV2 to TRBJ2-2, with 10 bases matching TRBD1. CDR1 is SNHLY, CDR2 FYNNEI, per germline. With V trimmed by 5 bases and J by 5 bases, 8 bases remained unmatched. The CDR3 loop spans 16 amino acids. The CDR3 DNA reads TGTGCCAGCAGTCACCCAGGGGACAGGGGAACCGGGGAGCTGTTTTTT. Translated: CASSHPGDRGTGELFF.

This clonotype was seen only a few times. The V call is TRBV7-9, the J call TRBJ1-4, with TRBD1 matching 12 bases. The CDR3 spans 15 residues. Germline V gene sequence: CDR1 SEHNR, CDR2 FQNEAQ (reference sequence). Germline trimming cut 3 bases from V and 8 bases from J; bases unmatched to any gene: 4. DNA for the CDR3: TGTGCCAGCAGCTTGCCCGGGACAGGGGGCGAAAAACTGTTTTTT. This translates into CASSLPGTGGEKLFF.

The chain recombines TRBV29-1 with TRBJ2-7; D might be TRBD1 (5 bases). Germline V gives CDR1 SQVTM, CDR2 ANQGSEA. Between the trimmed V and J ends, which lost 4 bases and 4 bases, there was a span of 8 bases. This CDR3 is built from 11 residues. CDR3 in DNA: TGCAGCGTTGTAGGGGTGTACGAGCAGTACTTC. It is translated as CSVVGVYEQYF.

This clonotype was recorded at least ten times. The rearrangement uses TRBV2 and TRBJ2-3, with unresolved D. The CDR3 runs to 16 residues. The V gene's germline CDR1 is SNHLY and CDR2 FYNNEI. V was clipped by 6 bases and J by 0 bases, with 16 bases between them. DNA for the CDR3: TGTGCCAGCAGGGAGACGGTACTTTTCAGCACAGATACGCAGTATTTT. It yields the protein CASRETVLFSTDTQYF.

The rearrangement joins TRBV11-2 to TRBJ2-7, with TRBD1 matching over 7 bases. V shed 4 bases, J shed 5 bases, and the junction held 11 bases outside the gene matches. The CDR3 sequence is 15 residues long. Germline CDR1 and CDR2: SGHAT and FQNNGV. The CDR3 region is CASSSGQNRGDEQYF. The CDR3 DNA reads TGTGCCAGCAGCTCAGGACAGAACAGGGGCGACGAGCAGTACTTC.

This clonotype was observed at least ten times. The chain recombines TRBV7-9 with TRBJ2-2; 9 bases agree with TRBD2. This CDR3 comprises 17 residues. Losses at the gene ends were 5 bases for V and 2 bases for J; bases not matched to a gene: 9. Germline CDR1 and CDR2: SEHNR and FQNEAQ (reference sequence). In nucleotides, the CDR3 is TGTGCCAGCAGCCCCCGGCGACTAGCGGTTAACACCGGGGAGCTGTTTTTT. Its translation: CASSPRRLAVNTGELFF.

This clonotype was observed a handful of times. This sequence joins TRBV3-1 and TRBJ2-2; D not certain. Germline CDR1 reads LGHDT; CDR2 reads YNNKEL (reference sequence). The V gene lost 0 bases and the J gene lost 6 bases, with 8 bases spanning the gap. The CDR3 consists of 14 residues. For the CDR3, the DNA is TGTGCCAGCAGCCAAGATGTGGTGGCCGGGGAGCTGTTTTTT. Translating it yields CASSQDVVAGELFF.

Ten or more counts support this clonotype. V usage is TRBV7-3 and J usage is TRBJ2-5; TRBD2 aligns across 12 bases. This CDR3 is 15 amino acids long. The J segment lost 1 base and the V segment lost 5 bases, leaving 2 bases of the junction unmatched. Looked up from germline, CDR1 is SGHTA and CDR2 is FQGTGA. The CDR3 region has the DNA TGTGCCAGCAGCCCTAGCGGGGGGGCCCAAGAGACCCAGTACTTC. It codes for CASSPSGGAQETQYF.

At least ten counts were recorded for this clonotype. CDR3 in DNA: TGTGCCAGCAGTGCGAATAGGGGGTACTATGGCTACACCTTC. It translates to CASSANRGYYGYTF. The rearrangement uses TRBV3-1 and TRBJ1-2; possible D gene TRBD1, 6 bases. V lost 6 bases and J 3 bases, leaving 14 bases between the germline ends. Germline V lookup: CDR1 LGHDT, CDR2 YNNKEL (reference sequence). The CDR3 totals 14 residues.

This clonotype was detected only a few times. Compared with germline, one end of the junction differs, possibly owing to a read error. The chain combines TRBV11-3 with TRBJ2-1, with a possible D match to TRBD1 (5 bases). The CDR3 covers 14 residues. Per germline, CDR1 SGHNT and CDR2 YENEEA. The CDR3 is CASSFGADNKEQFF. DNA for the CDR3: TGTGCCAGCAGCTTTGGGGCCGATAACAAGGAGCAGTTCTTC.

As to this clonotype: One junction end disagrees with the germline gene, perhaps due to a read error. This chain connects TRBV6-5 to TRBJ2-4; the D is unclear. CDR1 MNHEY and CDR2 SVGAGI come from the germline V gene. CDR3 length: 20 amino acids. The CDR3 DNA follows: TGTGTCAGCAGTCCATCTTATCCGGGTGGGCTTCCTCTAGGCAAAAACATTCAGTACTTC. It encodes CVSSPSYPGGLPLGKNIQYF.

This clonotype appeared many times. The chain recombines TRBV2 with TRBJ1-6, with TRBD1 identical over 7 bases. Trimming removed 6 bases from V and 6 bases from J; junction bases left unmatched: 20. Germline CDR1 reads SNHLY; CDR2 reads FYNNEI. There are 19 residues in the CDR3. The CDR3 DNA reads TGTGCCAGCAGACCCTTGTCGGGACAGAGAAAACGGCTTAATTCACCCCTCCACTTT. The encoded protein is CASRPLSGQRKRLNSPLHF.

The chain carries TRBV5-4 and TRBJ2-1; maybe TRBD2 (6 bases). Germline V gives CDR1 SGHNT, CDR2 YYREEE (reference sequence). Trimming took 0 bases from V and 8 from J, leaving 9 bases between them. The CDR3 spans 13 residues. CDR3 in amino acids: CASSLGREDEQFF. CDR3 bases: TGTGCCAGCAGCTTGGGGAGGGAGGATGAGCAGTTCTTC.

This clonotype was observed a few times. This chain connects TRBV5-1 to TRBJ1-2; maybe TRBD1 (6 bases). There are 12 residues in the CDR3. Germline V lookup: CDR1 SGHRS, CDR2 YFSETQ. V was cut by 7 bases and J by 3 bases, with 10 bases left in between. The CDR3 region has the DNA TGCGCCAGCCAGGACAGTCACTATGGCTACACCTTC. This encodes CASQDSHYGYTF.

Many counts were recorded for this clonotype. This chain joins TRBV6-6 and TRBJ1-3, with D unclear. The V end lost 6 bases, the J end lost 8 bases, and 20 bases lay between the germline ends. The V gene's germline CDR1 is MNHNY and CDR2 SVGAGI (reference sequence). The CDR3 is made up of 15 amino acids. CDR3 residues: CASRGPGVGRDTIYF. The CDR3 DNA sequence: TGTGCCAGCAGGGGCCCTGGTGTAGGACGGGACACCATATATTTT.

V and J are TRBV20-1 and TRBJ1-5; D unresolved. The CDR3 sequence is 14 residues long. V shed 3 bases and J shed 2 bases, with 11 bases lying between them. Per germline, CDR1 DFQATT and CDR2 SNEGSKA (reference sequence). CDR3 region: CSASTPTGNQPQHF. The CDR3 DNA reads TGCAGTGCTAGCACCCCGACGGGCAATCAGCCCCAGCATTTT.